This T cell receptor beta chain was observed in a study of blood T cell repertoires in COVID-19. Study context: The analysed material was cDNA or gDNA that came from T cells, B-cell-depleted T cells, or PBMCs.

Original processing notes: Scientists estimated how many nucleated cells there were by amplifying reference gene primers. The data were produced by immunoSEQ multiplex PCR, yet TCRdb's version contains in-frame clones alone and is incomplete. From that table come the V and J calls and clone size; the DNA was used to work out D and trimming. The data contain roughly 180,000 clones, more than 80% of them singletons. Those enrolled, adults aged roughly 18 to 90 years, came from 20 to 25 US areas. CDR1 and CDR2 from the germline V gene are SGDLS and YYNGEE. The CDR3 loop spans 18 amino acids. The V gene end was trimmed by 1 base and the J gene end by 6 bases; junction bases not matched to a gene: 17.

The TCR sequence derives from a man between 35 and 55 years old who had recovered from COVID-19. Sequencing was done on a sample of PBMCs or T cells enriched from blood (not recorded which). The chain joins TRBV9 to TRBJ1-2; 8 nucleotides match TRBD1. The CDR3 DNA reads TGTGCCAGCAGCGTAACTCCACAGGGGGAAGGCAATGGAGATGGCTACACCTTC. Protein product: CASSVTPQGEGNGDGYTF.